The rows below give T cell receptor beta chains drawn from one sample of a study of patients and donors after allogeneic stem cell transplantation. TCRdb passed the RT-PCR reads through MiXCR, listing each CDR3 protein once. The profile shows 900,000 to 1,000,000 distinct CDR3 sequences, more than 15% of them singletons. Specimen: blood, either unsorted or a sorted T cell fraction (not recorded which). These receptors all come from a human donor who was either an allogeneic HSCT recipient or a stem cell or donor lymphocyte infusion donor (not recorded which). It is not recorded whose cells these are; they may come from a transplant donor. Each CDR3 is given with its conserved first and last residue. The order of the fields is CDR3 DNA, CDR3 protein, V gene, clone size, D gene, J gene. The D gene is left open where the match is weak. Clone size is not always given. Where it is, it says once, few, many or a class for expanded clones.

cdr3_nt: TGCGCCAGCAGCATCCAAGGAGGGGGTATGAACACTGAAGCTTTCTTT
cdr3_aa: CASSIQGGGMNTEAFF
v_call: TRBV5-1
clone_size: few
d_call: -
j_call: TRBJ1-1

cdr3_nt: TGTGCCAGCAGCGACGGGATTAGCCAAAAGCAGTTCTTC
cdr3_aa: CASSDGISQKQFF
v_call: TRBV9
clone_size: -
d_call: -
j_call: TRBJ2-1

cdr3_nt: TGCAGTGCTAGAGTTGGGGACATCTCCTACGAGCAGTACTTC
cdr3_aa: CSARVGDISYEQYF
v_call: TRBV20-1
clone_size: few
d_call: -
j_call: TRBJ2-7

cdr3_nt: TGTGCCAGCAGCAGAGACCCGGGACTATTAAATTCACCCCTCCACTTT
cdr3_aa: CASSRDPGLLNSPLHF
v_call: TRBV3-1
clone_size: few
d_call: -
j_call: TRBJ1-6

cdr3_nt: TGTGCCAGCAGCCTCGGGACTAGCGTTTCAGATACGCAGTATTTT
cdr3_aa: CASSLGTSVSDTQYF
v_call: TRBV3-1
clone_size: -
d_call: TRBD2
j_call: TRBJ2-3

cdr3_nt: TGTGCCAGCAGCTTGGGGGTGGGACGGCTGAACACTGAAGCTTTCTTT
cdr3_aa: CASSLGVGRLNTEAFF
v_call: TRBV5-5
clone_size: few
d_call: -
j_call: TRBJ1-1

cdr3_nt: TGCGCCAGCAGCATAACGGGGGGGACGCTTCCTACAGATACGCAGTATTTT
cdr3_aa: CASSITGGTLPTDTQYF
v_call: TRBV5-1
clone_size: few
d_call: TRBD2
j_call: TRBJ2-3

cdr3_nt: TGCAGCGTTACTAGCGGGAGGGTTGATGAGCAGTTCTTC
cdr3_aa: CSVTSGRVDEQFF
v_call: TRBV29-1
clone_size: many
d_call: TRBD2
j_call: TRBJ2-1

cdr3_nt: TGTGCCAGCAGCGGACTAGCGGAGGGAGACTCCTACGAGCAGTACTTC
cdr3_aa: CASSGLAEGDSYEQYF
v_call: TRBV12-3/TRBV12-4
clone_size: few
d_call: TRBD2
j_call: TRBJ2-7

cdr3_nt: TGTGCCAGCAGCTTCCGACTAGCGGGAGCGGGAGAGACCCAGTACTTC
cdr3_aa: CASSFRLAGAGETQYF
v_call: TRBV5-4
clone_size: few
d_call: TRBD2
j_call: TRBJ2-5

cdr3_nt: TGTGCCAGCAGCCAATCTTGGATAGGGGTGAACACTGAAGCTTTCTTT
cdr3_aa: CASSQSWIGVNTEAFF
v_call: TRBV16
clone_size: few
d_call: -
j_call: TRBJ1-1

cdr3_nt: TGCGCCAGCAGCCGAGCGGTTGGGGCTGTGAGCTCCTACGAGCAGTACTTC
cdr3_aa: CASSRAVGAVSSYEQYF
v_call: TRBV4-3
clone_size: few
d_call: -
j_call: TRBJ2-7

cdr3_nt: TGTGCCAGCAGCTTTTACGAGTCCCCTAGTGAAAAACTGTTTTTT
cdr3_aa: CASSFYESPSEKLFF
v_call: TRBV5-6
clone_size: -
d_call: -
j_call: TRBJ1-4

cdr3_nt: TGTGCCAGCAGTAAGAGACAGTCGAACACTGAAGCTTTCTTT
cdr3_aa: CASSKRQSNTEAFF
v_call: TRBV12-3/TRBV12-4
clone_size: -
d_call: -
j_call: TRBJ1-1

cdr3_nt: TGTGCCAGCAGTTTAGGGCAGGGAGGTTTCCAGTTCTTC
cdr3_aa: CASSLGQGGFQFF
v_call: TRBV27
clone_size: few
d_call: -
j_call: TRBJ2-1

cdr3_nt: TGTGCCAGCACCCCTAGGGTCCCAGGGAGCTCTGGAAACACCATATATTTT
cdr3_aa: CASTPRVPGSSGNTIYF
v_call: TRBV7-8
clone_size: -
d_call: -
j_call: TRBJ1-3

cdr3_nt: TGTGCCATCAGGCGAGGGGCGGGCACCGGGGAGCTGTTTTTT
cdr3_aa: CAIRRGAGTGELFF
v_call: TRBV10-3
clone_size: many
d_call: -
j_call: TRBJ2-2

cdr3_nt: TGTGCCTGGAGTGAAATTGGGCTCGAGCAGTACTTC
cdr3_aa: CAWSEIGLEQYF
v_call: TRBV30
clone_size: few
d_call: -
j_call: TRBJ2-7

cdr3_nt: TGTGCCAGCAGTTTAAGGGCAGGGGGCAACAATGAGCAGTTCTTC
cdr3_aa: CASSLRAGGNNEQFF
v_call: TRBV12-3/TRBV12-4
clone_size: few
d_call: TRBD1
j_call: TRBJ2-1

cdr3_nt: TGTGCCAGCAGATCAATTAGAGTGCGCCCCCGCGAGCAGTACTTC
cdr3_aa: CASRSIRVRPREQYF
v_call: TRBV11-2
clone_size: few
d_call: -
j_call: TRBJ2-7

cdr3_nt: TGTGCCAGCAGCCCCGATCCACGGAACACTGAAGCTTTCTTT
cdr3_aa: CASSPDPRNTEAFF
v_call: TRBV7-3
clone_size: -
d_call: -
j_call: TRBJ1-1

cdr3_nt: TGTGCCAGCAGTGTGGGTCGGCGCGATGGGGAGCAGTTCTTC
cdr3_aa: CASSVGRRDGEQFF
v_call: TRBV25-1
clone_size: -
d_call: -
j_call: TRBJ2-1

cdr3_nt: TGTGCCAGCAGCTTAGACAGGGGTGAGACTGAAGCTTTCTTT
cdr3_aa: CASSLDRGETEAFF
v_call: TRBV11-2
clone_size: -
d_call: -
j_call: TRBJ1-1

cdr3_nt: TGTGCCAGCAGCCTCTCTACGGGGGCGCGGAGTAGCTATGGCTACACCTTC
cdr3_aa: CASSLSTGARSSYGYTF
v_call: TRBV5-6
clone_size: -
d_call: -
j_call: TRBJ1-2

cdr3_nt: TGTGCCACCAGCTCCAGAGAGAGGAGTGGAGAAAACTATGGCTACACCTTC
cdr3_aa: CATSSRERSGENYGYTF
v_call: TRBV15
clone_size: few
d_call: -
j_call: TRBJ1-2

cdr3_nt: TGCGCCAGCAGCCCCTCTCCCGACAGGGGGACTAATGAAAAACTGTTTTTT
cdr3_aa: CASSPSPDRGTNEKLFF
v_call: TRBV5-1
clone_size: few
d_call: TRBD1
j_call: TRBJ1-4

cdr3_nt: TGTGCCATCAAGACTAGCGGGAGGGGGTACAATGAGCAGTTCTTC
cdr3_aa: CAIKTSGRGYNEQFF
v_call: TRBV10-3
clone_size: few
d_call: TRBD2
j_call: TRBJ2-1

cdr3_nt: TGTGCCAGCAGCAACGGACTGCTACAAGAGACCCAGTACTTC
cdr3_aa: CASSNGLLQETQYF
v_call: TRBV3-1
clone_size: -
d_call: -
j_call: TRBJ2-5

cdr3_nt: TGTGCCAGCAGGTTAGGGGACAGGGGTTTCTACGAGCAGTACTTC
cdr3_aa: CASRLGDRGFYEQYF
v_call: TRBV6-1
clone_size: few
d_call: TRBD1
j_call: TRBJ2-7

cdr3_nt: TGTGCCATCAGATCTCAGGGGGATGGCTACACCTTC
cdr3_aa: CAIRSQGDGYTF
v_call: TRBV10-3
clone_size: -
d_call: TRBD1
j_call: TRBJ1-2

cdr3_nt: TGTGCCAGCAGTTACGGGACAAAAAGAACCGGGGAGCTGTTTTTT
cdr3_aa: CASSYGTKRTGELFF
v_call: TRBV6-5
clone_size: -
d_call: -
j_call: TRBJ2-2

cdr3_nt: TGTGCCAGCAGTTCCTTAGACAGCTGGGCCTACGAGCAGTACTTC
cdr3_aa: CASSSLDSWAYEQYF
v_call: TRBV6-5
clone_size: many
d_call: -
j_call: TRBJ2-7

cdr3_nt: TGTGCCAGCAGCGTTGGGGATTCCTACGAGCAGTACTTC
cdr3_aa: CASSVGDSYEQYF
v_call: TRBV9
clone_size: many
d_call: -
j_call: TRBJ2-7

cdr3_nt: TGCGCCAGCAGCCACGGCCCGGGTAGCGGGGGGCCCAATGAGCAGTTCTTC
cdr3_aa: CASSHGPGSGGPNEQFF
v_call: TRBV4-1
clone_size: -
d_call: TRBD2
j_call: TRBJ2-1

cdr3_nt: TGTGCCACCAGTGAAGCGGGGGCTTACAATGAGCAGTTCTTC
cdr3_aa: CATSEAGAYNEQFF
v_call: TRBV24-1
clone_size: -
d_call: TRBD2
j_call: TRBJ2-1

cdr3_nt: TGTGCCAGCAGTCGACAGGGGCCCCAAGAGACCCAGTACTTC
cdr3_aa: CASSRQGPQETQYF
v_call: TRBV12-3/TRBV12-4
clone_size: many
d_call: TRBD1
j_call: TRBJ2-5

cdr3_nt: TGCGCCAGCAGGAGGACAAGTTCCTACAATGAGCAGTTCTTC
cdr3_aa: CASRRTSSYNEQFF
v_call: TRBV5-1
clone_size: few
d_call: -
j_call: TRBJ2-1

cdr3_nt: TGCGCCAGCAGCACCGGACAGGGACCCAACAATGAGCAGTTCTTC
cdr3_aa: CASSTGQGPNNEQFF
v_call: TRBV5-1
clone_size: few
d_call: TRBD1
j_call: TRBJ2-1

cdr3_nt: TGCAGTGCCACAGAAATATACGGGACTAGCGGGGCCTACAATGAGCAGTTCTTC
cdr3_aa: CSATEIYGTSGAYNEQFF
v_call: TRBV20-1
clone_size: -
d_call: TRBD2
j_call: TRBJ2-1

cdr3_nt: TGCAGTGCTAGAGATGCCGGACAGGGTCCCTACGAGCAGTACTTC
cdr3_aa: CSARDAGQGPYEQYF
v_call: TRBV20-1
clone_size: -
d_call: TRBD1
j_call: TRBJ2-7

cdr3_nt: TGTGCCAGCAGTGTTTCGACAGGGACCAACTATGGCTACACCTTC
cdr3_aa: CASSVSTGTNYGYTF
v_call: TRBV25-1
clone_size: -
d_call: TRBD1
j_call: TRBJ1-2

cdr3_nt: TGTGCCAGCAGTTTAGCGGCCTACGAGCAGTACTTC
cdr3_aa: CASSLAAYEQYF
v_call: TRBV12-3/TRBV12-4
clone_size: many
d_call: -
j_call: TRBJ2-7

cdr3_nt: TGCGCCAGCAGCTTGCCGACAGGGGCCCCCTACGAGCAGTACTTC
cdr3_aa: CASSLPTGAPYEQYF
v_call: TRBV5-1
clone_size: once
d_call: TRBD1
j_call: TRBJ2-7

cdr3_nt: TGCGCCAGCAGCCAAGAGGAGCGGCTCGGAGCCAAAAACATTCAGTACTTC
cdr3_aa: CASSQEERLGAKNIQYF
v_call: TRBV4-3
clone_size: -
d_call: -
j_call: TRBJ2-4

cdr3_nt: TGCGCCAGCAGCCCGGGGGGCCGAACAGGGAGTACCTTC
cdr3_aa: CASSPGGRTGSTF
v_call: TRBV5-1
clone_size: few
d_call: -
j_call: TRBJ1-2